This T cell receptor beta chain emerged from a study of shared clonotypes between healthy human individuals. Study-wide points: Generally, estimated richness proved larger in naive subsets than it did in memory subsets. Sequencing depth was expected to affect clonotype sharing among donors.

Only in-frame clones appear in the TCRdb table, and some are missing; sequencing was by immunoSEQ multiplex PCR. Of 980,000 or so clones listed, less than 85% are singletons. The split of CD4+ cells yielded CD45RA+ naive and CD45RA-negative memory subsets. Note on this clone: Its specificity is not known.

V lost 4 bases, J lost 6 bases, and 15 bases lay in between. Germline CDR1 and CDR2: LNHNV and YYDKDF (reference sequence). CDR3 length: 14 amino acids. This rearrangement joins TRBV15 to TRBJ1-2; D possibly corresponds to TRBD1 (5 bases). Input material: memory CD4+ T cells sorted from blood. Indicated subset: CD45RA-negative fraction. The TCR was taken from a man in his late teens or twenties in good health. CDR3 region: CATSIDSNANGYTF. CDR3 coding DNA: TGTGCCACCAGCATTGACAGTAATGCTAATGGCTACACCTTC.